This T cell receptor beta chain was captured by sequencing in a study of cytomegalovirus exposure and HLA in healthy donors. Study-wide results and caveats: CMV antigen specificity of a few CMV-associated chains was confirmed in vitro. Earlier results showed most TCR beta V segments being productive about 90% or about 30% of the time. There was a cluster of highly shared sequence variants that was likely a sequencing artifact.

Amplification used 60 Vbeta primers and 13 Jbeta primers. Per the original data handling: In a later analysis, some 80 million unique TCR beta chains included roughly 11 million shared by two or more donors. Sequencing used immunoSEQ multiplex PCR; TCRdb keeps in-frame clones, though not all of them. V, J and clone size are taken as reported in that table, and D and trimming were inferred from the DNA itself. The sample consists of about 140,000 clones, about 79% of them appearing once. The germline gives CDR1 MNHEY, CDR2 SVGAGI. V lost 6 bases to trimming and J lost 3 bases, with 8 bases between them. CDR3 length: 12 residues. Note on this clone: Its matching antigen is unknown.

What was sequenced was PBMCs. This receptor was taken from a male donor in good health and CMV-seronegative. This chain links TRBV6-5 with TRBJ1-1; D remains unclear. The CDR3 here is CASSPGYTEAFF. In DNA, the CDR3 is TGTGCCAGCAGCCCCGGGTACACTGAAGCTTTCTTT.